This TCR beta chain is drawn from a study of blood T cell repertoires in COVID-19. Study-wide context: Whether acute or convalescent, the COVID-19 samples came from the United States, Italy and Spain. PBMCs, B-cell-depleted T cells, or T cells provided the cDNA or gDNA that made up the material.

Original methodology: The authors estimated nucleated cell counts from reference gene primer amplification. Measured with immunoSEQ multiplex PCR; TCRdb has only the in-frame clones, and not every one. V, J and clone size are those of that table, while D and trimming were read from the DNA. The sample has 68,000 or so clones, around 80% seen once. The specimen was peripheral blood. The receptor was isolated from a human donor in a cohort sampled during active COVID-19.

In nucleotides, the CDR3 is TGTGCCAGCAGCTTATCGGGGGGGGCTCAAGAGACCCAGTACTTC. Translated: CASSLSGGAQETQYF. The chain recombines TRBV11-2 with TRBJ2-5, with 8 nucleotides matching TRBD2. This CDR3 comprises 15 residues. Trimming cost V 2 bases and J 2 bases; bases outside gene matches: 4. Germline V gives CDR1 SGHAT, CDR2 FQNNGV.